This T cell receptor (beta chain) was identified during a study of T cell repertoires in cytomegalovirus infection. Overall study context: HLA-C-restricted CMV epitopes, recently identified, and well-studied HLA-B-restricted ones were used by the study. Public signatures in TCR beta pointed to CMV infection and matching HLA type. Study-level results: Accumulated public TCR beta family frequency recognized individuals carrying CMV together with the relevant HLA.

This clonotype was found many times. Its antigen remains unknown. TCRdb analysed the reads with MiXCR anew, one entry per CDR3 protein. This sample has about 27,000 distinct CDR3 sequences, with around a fifth found just once. The specimen comprised CD8+ T cells from cultured PBMCs, sampled from culture after CMV antigen stimulation. This TCR derives from a human donor in good health (CMV status not recorded). Some clones in this sample may be carry-over from other donors' samples.

The DNA for the CDR3 is TGTGCCAGCAGCTTCCCGGGACAAACCTACAATGAGCAGTTCTTC. As protein: CASSFPGQTYNEQFF. This chain links TRBV7-2 with TRBJ2-1, with D possibly matching TRBD1 (6 bases). Germline V gene lookup returns CDR1 SGHTA and CDR2 FQGNSA. Trimming pared 3 bases from V and 2 bases from J, leaving 11 bases between. This CDR3 has 15 amino acids.